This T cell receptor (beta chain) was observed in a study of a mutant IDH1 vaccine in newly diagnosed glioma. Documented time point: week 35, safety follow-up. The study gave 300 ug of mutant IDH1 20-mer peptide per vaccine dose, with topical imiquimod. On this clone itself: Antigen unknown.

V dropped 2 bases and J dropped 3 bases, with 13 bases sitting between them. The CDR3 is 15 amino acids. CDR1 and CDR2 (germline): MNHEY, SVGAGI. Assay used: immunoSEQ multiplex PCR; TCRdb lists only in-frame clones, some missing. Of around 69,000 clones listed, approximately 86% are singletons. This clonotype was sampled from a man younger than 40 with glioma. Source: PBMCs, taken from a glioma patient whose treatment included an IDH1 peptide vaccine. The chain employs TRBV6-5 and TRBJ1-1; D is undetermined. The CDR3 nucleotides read TGTGCCAGCAGTTACGCAACAGTAAAGGACACTGAAGCTTTCTTT. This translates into CASSYATVKDTEAFF.